The sequence of this TCR beta chain was determined in a study of blood T cell repertoires in COVID-19. Whole-study context: COVID-19 samples, acute and convalescent, were from the United States, Italy and Spain.

The data were produced by immunoSEQ multiplex PCR, yet TCRdb's version contains in-frame clones alone and is incomplete. The data contain roughly 120,000 clones, 80% to 90% of them seen just once; the ten biggest clones take up approximately 30%. The CDR3 has 15 amino acids. Germline-derived CDR1 and CDR2 are MDHEN and SYDVKM. With 6 bases clipped from V and 2 bases from J, the junction kept 9 bases outside the gene matches. The sequence was obtained from a man between 65 and 85 years old with active or convalescent COVID-19. This chain links TRBV28 with TRBJ2-7; TRBD2 matches at 8 bases. The specimen was peripheral blood. The DNA for the CDR3 is TGTGCCAGCAGCTACTCCACTAGCGGAGCCTACGAGCAGTACTTC. Amino acids: CASSYSTSGAYEQYF.